This T cell receptor beta chain was recovered during a study of blood T cells in healthy people across ages. The study's findings and limits: Unsorted PBMCs prevented conclusive naive versus antigen-experienced comparison. Long-lived donors carried more naive CD4+ cells and greater diversity than aged donors.

Unmatched junction bases numbered 2, after V lost 6 bases and J lost 3 bases. CDR3 length: 14 residues. Every donor gave ten milliliters of peripheral blood. Each sample used at least 7 million PBMCs. Then a second PCR, running roughly 6 to 11 cycles, was carried out with a sample-barcoded 5' primer and a J-beta primer mix. One entry per CDR3 protein, called by TCRdb with MiXCR from the 5' RACE reads. Here the sample spans 1.4 million or so distinct CDR3 sequences, 42% being singletons. This clonotype appeared a single time. Antigen unknown. Input material: blood. The genes are TRBV12-3 or TRBV12-4 and TRBJ1-5; the match to TRBD1 covers 10 bases. The origin of this receptor is a woman aged 18-30 years in good health. The DNA for the CDR3 is TGTGCCAGCAGGGGGACAGGGGACAATCAGCCCCAGCATTTT. This gives the protein CASRGTGDNQPQHF.